The present T cell receptor beta chain was sequenced within a study of T cell changes during pregnancy in multiple sclerosis. Produced via immunoSEQ multiplex PCR; TCRdb's table is partial and in-frame only. The sample lists more than 35,000 clones, 91% occurring once. The sequence derives from a female donor in good health, enrolled as a control in a pregnancy study. This specimen consisted of CD4+ T cells from peripheral blood mononuclear cells, obtained in the third trimester of pregnancy.

CDR3 DNA sequence: TGCGCCAGCAGCACTCTCGGGACTGTAAACGGTGAGCAGTTCTTC. It translates to CASSTLGTVNGEQFF. The chain couples TRBV5-1 to TRBJ2-1; tentative D call: TRBD2 (6 bases). Germline CDR1 reads SGHRS; CDR2 reads YFSETQ. Trimming took 4 bases from V and 9 from J, leaving 20 bases between them. The CDR3 consists of 15 residues.